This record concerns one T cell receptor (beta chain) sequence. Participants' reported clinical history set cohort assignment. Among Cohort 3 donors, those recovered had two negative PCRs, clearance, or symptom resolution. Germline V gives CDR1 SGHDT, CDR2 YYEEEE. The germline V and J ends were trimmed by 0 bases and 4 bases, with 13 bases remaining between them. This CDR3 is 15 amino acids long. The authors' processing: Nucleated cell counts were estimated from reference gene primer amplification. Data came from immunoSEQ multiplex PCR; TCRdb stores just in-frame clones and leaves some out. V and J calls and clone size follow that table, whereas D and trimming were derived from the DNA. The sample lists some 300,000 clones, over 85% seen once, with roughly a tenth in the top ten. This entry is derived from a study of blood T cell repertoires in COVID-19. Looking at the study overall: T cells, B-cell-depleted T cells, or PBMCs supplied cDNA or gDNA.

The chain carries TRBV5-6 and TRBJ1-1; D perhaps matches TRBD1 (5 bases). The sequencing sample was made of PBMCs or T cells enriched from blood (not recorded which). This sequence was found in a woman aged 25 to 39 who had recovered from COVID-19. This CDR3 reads CASSLVVGVGTEAFF. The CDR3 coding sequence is TGTGCCAGCAGCTTGGTAGTAGGGGTTGGCACTGAAGCTTTCTTT.